This TCR beta chain was identified in a study of T cell responses to AZD1222 COVID-19 vaccine. Researchers grouped second doses given at about 4 or about 12 weeks into one pool. Findings and limits, study-wide: Receipt of two AZD1222 doses was followed by a rise in Spike-specific TCR breadth and depth.

The method was immunoSEQ multiplex PCR; TCRdb's version includes in-frame clones alone and lacks a portion of them. Of roughly 150,000 clones in the sample, roughly nine tenths are singletons; the top ten hold about 4%. CDR3 length: 15 residues. V lost 6 bases to trimming and J lost 2 bases, with 17 bases between them. Germline V CDR1 and CDR2: MNHEY, SMNVEV (reference sequence). Comments on this clone: Its antigen remains unidentified.

This sequence originates from an adult who received the AZD1222 COVID-19 vaccine. Material: peripheral blood, obtained 28 days after the second AZD1222 dose. The gene calls are TRBV27 and TRBJ2-7; D tentatively fits TRBD1 or TRBD2 (5 bases each). The CDR3 DNA is TGTGCCAGCAGATCGGCGGACTTAGGGGCCTACGAGCAGTACTTC. Translated: CASRSADLGAYEQYF.